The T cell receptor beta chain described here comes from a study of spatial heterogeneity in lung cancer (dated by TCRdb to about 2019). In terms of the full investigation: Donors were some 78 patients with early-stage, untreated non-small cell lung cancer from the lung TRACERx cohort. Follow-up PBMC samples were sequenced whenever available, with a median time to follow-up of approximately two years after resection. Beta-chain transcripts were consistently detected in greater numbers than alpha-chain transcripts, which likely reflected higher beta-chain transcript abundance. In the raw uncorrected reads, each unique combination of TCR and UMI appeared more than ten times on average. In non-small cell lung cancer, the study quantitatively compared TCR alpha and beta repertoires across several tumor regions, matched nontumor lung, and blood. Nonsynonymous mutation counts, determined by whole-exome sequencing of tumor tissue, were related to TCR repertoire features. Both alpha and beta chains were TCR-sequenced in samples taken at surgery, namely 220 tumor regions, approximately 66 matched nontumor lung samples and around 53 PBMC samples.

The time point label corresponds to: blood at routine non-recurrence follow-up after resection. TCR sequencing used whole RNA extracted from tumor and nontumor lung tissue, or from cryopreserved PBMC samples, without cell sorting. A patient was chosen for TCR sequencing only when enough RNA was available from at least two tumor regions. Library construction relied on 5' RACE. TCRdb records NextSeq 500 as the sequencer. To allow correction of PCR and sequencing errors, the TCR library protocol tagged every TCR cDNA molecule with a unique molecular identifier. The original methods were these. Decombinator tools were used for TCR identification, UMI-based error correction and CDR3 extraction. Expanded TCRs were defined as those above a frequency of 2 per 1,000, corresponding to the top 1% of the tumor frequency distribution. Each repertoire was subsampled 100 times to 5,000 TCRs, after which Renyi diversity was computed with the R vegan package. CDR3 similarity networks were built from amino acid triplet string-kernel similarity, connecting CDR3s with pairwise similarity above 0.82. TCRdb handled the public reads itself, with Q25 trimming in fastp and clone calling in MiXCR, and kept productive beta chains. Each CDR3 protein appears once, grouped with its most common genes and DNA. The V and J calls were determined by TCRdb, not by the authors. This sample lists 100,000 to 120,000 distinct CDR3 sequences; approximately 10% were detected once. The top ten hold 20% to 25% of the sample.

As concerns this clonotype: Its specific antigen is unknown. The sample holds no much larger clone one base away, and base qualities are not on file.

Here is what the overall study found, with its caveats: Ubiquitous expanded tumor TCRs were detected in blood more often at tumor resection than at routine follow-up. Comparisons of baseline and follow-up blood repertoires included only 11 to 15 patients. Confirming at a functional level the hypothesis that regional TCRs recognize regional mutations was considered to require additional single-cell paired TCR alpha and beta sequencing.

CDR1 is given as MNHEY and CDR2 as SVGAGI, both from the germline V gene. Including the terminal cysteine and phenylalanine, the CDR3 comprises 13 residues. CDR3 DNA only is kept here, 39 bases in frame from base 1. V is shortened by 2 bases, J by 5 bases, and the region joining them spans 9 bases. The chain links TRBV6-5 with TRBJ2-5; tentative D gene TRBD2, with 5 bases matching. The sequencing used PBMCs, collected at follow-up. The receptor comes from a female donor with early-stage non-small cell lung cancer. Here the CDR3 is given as CASSYTRTETQYF. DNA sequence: TGTGCCAGCAGTTACACTAGGACGGAGACCCAGTACTTC.